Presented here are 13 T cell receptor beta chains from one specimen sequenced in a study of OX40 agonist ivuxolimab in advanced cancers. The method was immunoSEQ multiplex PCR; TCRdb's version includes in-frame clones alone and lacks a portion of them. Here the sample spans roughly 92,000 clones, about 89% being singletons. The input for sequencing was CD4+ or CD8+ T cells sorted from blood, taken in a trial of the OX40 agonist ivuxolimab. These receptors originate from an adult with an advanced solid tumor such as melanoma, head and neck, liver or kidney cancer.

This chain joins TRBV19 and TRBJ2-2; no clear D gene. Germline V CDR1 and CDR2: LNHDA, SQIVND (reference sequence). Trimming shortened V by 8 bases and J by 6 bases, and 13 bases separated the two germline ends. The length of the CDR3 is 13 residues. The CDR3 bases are TGTGCCAGTGAAGCTGAGTGGGCCGGGGAGCTGTTTTTT. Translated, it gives CASEAEWAGELFF.

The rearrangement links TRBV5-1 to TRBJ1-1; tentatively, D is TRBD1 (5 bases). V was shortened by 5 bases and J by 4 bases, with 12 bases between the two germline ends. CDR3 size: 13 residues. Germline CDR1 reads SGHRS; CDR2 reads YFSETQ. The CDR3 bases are TGCGCCAGCAGTCTGGGGGTTGTCACTGAAGCTTTCTTT. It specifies CASSLGVVTEAFF.

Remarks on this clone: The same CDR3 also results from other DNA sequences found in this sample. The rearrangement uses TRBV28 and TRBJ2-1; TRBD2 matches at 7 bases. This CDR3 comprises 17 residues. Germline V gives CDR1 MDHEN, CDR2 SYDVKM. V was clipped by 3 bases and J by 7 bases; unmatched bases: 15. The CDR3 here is CASSFSPSGRGNNEQFF. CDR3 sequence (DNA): TGTGCCAGCAGTTTCTCCCCTAGCGGCAGAGGGAATAATGAGCAGTTCTTC.

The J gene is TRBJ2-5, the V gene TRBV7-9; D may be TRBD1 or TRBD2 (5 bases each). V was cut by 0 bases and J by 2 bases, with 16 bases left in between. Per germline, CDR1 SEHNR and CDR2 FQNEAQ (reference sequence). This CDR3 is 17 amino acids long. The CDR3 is CASSLAQLGEWQETQYF. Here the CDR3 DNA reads TGTGCCAGCAGCTTAGCTCAATTAGGGGAGTGGCAAGAGACCCAGTACTTC.

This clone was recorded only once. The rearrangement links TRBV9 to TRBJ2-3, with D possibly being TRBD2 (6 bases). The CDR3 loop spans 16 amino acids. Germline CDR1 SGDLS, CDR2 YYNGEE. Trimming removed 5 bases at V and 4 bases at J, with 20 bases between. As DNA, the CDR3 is TGTGCCAGCAGGGCCCCAAAGGTAGCGGTTCCAGATACGCAGTATTTT. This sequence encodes CASRAPKVAVPDTQYF.

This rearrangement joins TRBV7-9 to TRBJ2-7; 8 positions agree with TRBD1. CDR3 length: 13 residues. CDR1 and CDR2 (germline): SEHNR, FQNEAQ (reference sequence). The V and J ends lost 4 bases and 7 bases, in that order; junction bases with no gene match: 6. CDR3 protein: CASSSGTGYEQYF. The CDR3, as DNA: TGTGCCAGCAGCTCCGGGACAGGTTATGAGCAGTACTTC.

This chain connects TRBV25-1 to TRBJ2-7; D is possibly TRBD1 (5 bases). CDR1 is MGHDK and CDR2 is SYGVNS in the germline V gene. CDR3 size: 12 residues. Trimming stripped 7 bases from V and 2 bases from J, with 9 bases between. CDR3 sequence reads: CASNGQTYEQYF. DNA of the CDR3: TGTGCCAGCAATGGACAAACCTACGAGCAGTACTTC.

The CDR3 DNA follows: TGTGCCAGTAGTATGATCGTCGGGACAGGGGGGAACGAGCAGTACTTC. Protein product: CASSMIVGTGGNEQYF. The chain is built from TRBV19 and TRBJ2-7; 11 bases are a match to TRBD1. Trimming removed 3 bases from V and 5 bases from J; junction bases left unmatched: 9. The CDR3 consists of 16 residues. CDR1 is LNHDA, CDR2 SQIVND, per germline (reference sequence).

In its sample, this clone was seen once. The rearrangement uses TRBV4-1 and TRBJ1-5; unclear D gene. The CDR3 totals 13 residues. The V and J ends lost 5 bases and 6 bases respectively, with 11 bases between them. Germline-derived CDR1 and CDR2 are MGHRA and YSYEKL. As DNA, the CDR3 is TGCGCCAGCAGCTATACCGAGGGTCAGCCCCAGCATTTT. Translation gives CASSYTEGQPQHF.

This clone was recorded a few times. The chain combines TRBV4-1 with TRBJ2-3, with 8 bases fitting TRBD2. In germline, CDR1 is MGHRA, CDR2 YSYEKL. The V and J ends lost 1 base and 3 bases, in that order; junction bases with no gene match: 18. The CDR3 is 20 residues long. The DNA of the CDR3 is TGCGCCAGCAGCCAAGTCATGAGCGGGAGTAACCGATTTCAGACAGATACGCAGTATTTT. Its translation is CASSQVMSGSNRFQTDTQYF.

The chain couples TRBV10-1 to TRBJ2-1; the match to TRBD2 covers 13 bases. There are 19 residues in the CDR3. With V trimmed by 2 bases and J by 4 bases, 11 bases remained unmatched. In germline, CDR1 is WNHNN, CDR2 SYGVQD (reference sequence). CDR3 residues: CASSETGTSGKGGYNEQFF. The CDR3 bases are TGCGCCAGCAGTGAGACCGGGACTAGCGGGAAGGGGGGGTACAATGAGCAGTTCTTC.

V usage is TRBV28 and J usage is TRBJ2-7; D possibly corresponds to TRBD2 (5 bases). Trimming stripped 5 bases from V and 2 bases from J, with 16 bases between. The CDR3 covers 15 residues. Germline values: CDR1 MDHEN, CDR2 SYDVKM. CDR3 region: CASSTAAESTYEQYF. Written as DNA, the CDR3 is TGTGCCAGCAGTACAGCGGCAGAGAGTACCTACGAGCAGTACTTC.

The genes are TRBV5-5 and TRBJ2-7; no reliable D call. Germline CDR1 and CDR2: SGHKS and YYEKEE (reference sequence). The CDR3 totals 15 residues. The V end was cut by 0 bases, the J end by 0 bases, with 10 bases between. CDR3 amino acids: CASSLGSHSSYEQYF. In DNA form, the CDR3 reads TGTGCCAGCAGCTTGGGGTCGCATTCCTCCTACGAGCAGTACTTC.